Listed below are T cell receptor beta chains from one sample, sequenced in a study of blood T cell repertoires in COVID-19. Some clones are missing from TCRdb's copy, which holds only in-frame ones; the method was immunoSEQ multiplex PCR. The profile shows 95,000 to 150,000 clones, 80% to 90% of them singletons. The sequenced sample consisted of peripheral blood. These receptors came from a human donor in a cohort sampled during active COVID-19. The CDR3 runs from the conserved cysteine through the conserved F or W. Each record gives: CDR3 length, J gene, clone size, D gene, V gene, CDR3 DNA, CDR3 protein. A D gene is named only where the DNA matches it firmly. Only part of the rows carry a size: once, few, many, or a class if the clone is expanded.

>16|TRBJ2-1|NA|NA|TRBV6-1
TGTGCCAGCAGTGGAGCCTCAGGGGAGTCCTACAATGAGCAGTTCTTC
CASSGASGESYNEQFF
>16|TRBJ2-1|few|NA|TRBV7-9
TGTGCCAGCAGCCGGGGGGCGACACAGTTCTACAATGAGCAGTTCTTC
CASSRGATQFYNEQFF
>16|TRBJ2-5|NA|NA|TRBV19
TGTGCCAGTAGTAAGCGCTCGGGACTTTTGGTGGGGACCCAGTACTTC
CASSKRSGLLVGTQYF
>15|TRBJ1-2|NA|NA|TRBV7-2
TGTGCCAGCAGCTTAGGACACCCCCCTGGCTATGGCTACACCTTC
CASSLGHPPGYGYTF
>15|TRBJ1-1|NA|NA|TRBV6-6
TGTGCCAGCAAAAGGGGAAAGGGAGGGTGGACTGAAGCTTTCTTT
CASKRGKGGWTEAFF
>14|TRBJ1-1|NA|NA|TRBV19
TGTGCCAGTAGTATATATGCGAGGAACACTGAAGCTTTCTTT
CASSIYARNTEAFF
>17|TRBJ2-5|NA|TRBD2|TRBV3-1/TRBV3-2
TGTGCCAGCAGCCAGGGAAGGACTAGCGGGAGGCAAGAGACCCAGTACTTC
CASSQGRTSGRQETQYF
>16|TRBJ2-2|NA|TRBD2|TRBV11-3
TGTGCCAGCAGCCCAGGGCCGGGGGGAATCACCGGGGAGCTGTTTTTT
CASSPGPGGITGELFF
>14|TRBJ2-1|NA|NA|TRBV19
TGTGCCAGTAGTATAGGGGGGGCCTACAATGAGCAGTTCTTC
CASSIGGAYNEQFF
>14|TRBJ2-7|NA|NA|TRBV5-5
TGTGCCAGCCCAGATCACATTTTGAAGAGGGAGCAGTACTTC
CASPDHILKREQYF
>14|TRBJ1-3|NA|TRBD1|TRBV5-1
TGCGCCAGCAGTCCGGACAGGGGAGGAAACACCATATATTTT
CASSPDRGGNTIYF
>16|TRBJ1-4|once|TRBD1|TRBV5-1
TGCGCCAGCAGCTTTCGCGGACAGGGGATTCCTGAAAAACTGTTTTTT
CASSFRGQGIPEKLFF
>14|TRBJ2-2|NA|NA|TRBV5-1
TGCGCCAGCACAACAGGTGGGAACACCGGGGAGCTGTTTTTT
CASTTGGNTGELFF
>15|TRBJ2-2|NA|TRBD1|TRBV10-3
TGTGCCATCAGTGATCGACAGGGGAACACCGGGGAGCTGTTTTTT
CAISDRQGNTGELFF
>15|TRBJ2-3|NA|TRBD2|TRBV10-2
TGCGCCAGCAGTGATGCGGGGGGGAGCACAGATACGCAGTATTTT
CASSDAGGSTDTQYF
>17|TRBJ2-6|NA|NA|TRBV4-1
TGCGCCAGCAGCCAAGTTGCGGGGAGGACTGGGGCCAACGTCCTGACTTTC
CASSQVAGRTGANVLTF
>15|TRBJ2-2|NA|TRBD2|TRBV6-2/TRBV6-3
TGTGCCAGCAGTTACGCGGGGGGGAACACCGGGGAGCTGTTTTTT
CASSYAGGNTGELFF
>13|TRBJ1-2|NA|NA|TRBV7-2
TGTGCCAGCAGCTTAGGTGGTCTATATGGCTACACCTTC
CASSLGGLYGYTF
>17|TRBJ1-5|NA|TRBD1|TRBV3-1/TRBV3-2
TGTGCCAGCAGCTCGTCCCGGGACAGGGATAGCAATCAGCCCCAGCATTTT
CASSSSRDRDSNQPQHF
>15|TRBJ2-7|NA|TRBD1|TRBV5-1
TGCGCCAGCAGCTTGGACGGACAGGGTGTGCACGAGCAGTACTTC
CASSLDGQGVHEQYF
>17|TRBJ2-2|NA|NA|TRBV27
TGTGCCAGCAGCCCGGTCACCTCAGGGCTGGGCACCGGGGAGCTGTTTTTT
CASSPVTSGLGTGELFF
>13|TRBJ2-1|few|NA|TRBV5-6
TGTGCCAGCAGTTTCGGTCTGTACAATGAGCAGTTCTTC
CASSFGLYNEQFF
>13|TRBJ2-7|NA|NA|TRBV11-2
TGTGCCAGCAGCCACGAGGTGGAATACGAGCAGTACTTC
CASSHEVEYEQYF
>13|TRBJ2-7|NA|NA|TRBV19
TGTGCCAGTAGTCGGGACTTTTCCTACGAGCAGTACTTC
CASSRDFSYEQYF
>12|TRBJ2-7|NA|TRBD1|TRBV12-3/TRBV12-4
TGTGCCAGCAGGACAGGGGCCTACGAGCAGTACTTC
CASRTGAYEQYF
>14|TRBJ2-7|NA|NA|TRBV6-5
TGTGCCAGCAGTTACACCGACAGCTCCTACGAGCAGTACTTC
CASSYTDSSYEQYF
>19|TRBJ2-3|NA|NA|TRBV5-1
TGCGCCAGCAGTCAATTCGGGAACGGGGCAGGGGTGAGCACAGATACGCAGTATTTT
CASSQFGNGAGVSTDTQYF
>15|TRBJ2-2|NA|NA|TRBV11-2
TGTGCCAGCAGCTTAGAAGGGACTCCGGTTGGGGAGCTGTTTTTT
CASSLEGTPVGELFF
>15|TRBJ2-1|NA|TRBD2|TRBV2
TGTGCCAGCAGTCTGTGGCGGGGGGGTTCAAATGAGCAGTTCTTC
CASSLWRGGSNEQFF
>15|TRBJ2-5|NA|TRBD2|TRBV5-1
TGCGCCAGCAGCTTGGAGACTAGCGAGGGAGGGACCCAGTACTTC
CASSLETSEGGTQYF
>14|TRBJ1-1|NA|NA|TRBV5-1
TGCGCCAGCAGCAGTATTCAGGGGAACACTGAAGCTTTCTTT
CASSSIQGNTEAFF
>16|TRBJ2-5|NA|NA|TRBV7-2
TGTGCCAGCAGTAAAGCGGTGTTGGCCTCCCAAGAGACCCAGTACTTC
CASSKAVLASQETQYF
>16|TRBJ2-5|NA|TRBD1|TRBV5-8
TGTGCCAGCAGCTTATCGGCGACAGGGGTTGAAGAGACCCAGTACTTC
CASSLSATGVEETQYF
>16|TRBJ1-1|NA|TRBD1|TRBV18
TGTGCCAGCTCACGGACCCGACAGGGGGGAATGGGTGAAGCTTTCTTT
CASSRTRQGGMGEAFF
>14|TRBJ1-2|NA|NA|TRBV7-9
TGTGCCAGCAGCTTAGCAACAGGGACCTATGGCTACACCTTC
CASSLATGTYGYTF
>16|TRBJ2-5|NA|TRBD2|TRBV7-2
TGTGCCAGCAGCCCCCCCTCAGCGGGGGGACGAGAGACCCAGTACTTC
CASSPPSAGGRETQYF
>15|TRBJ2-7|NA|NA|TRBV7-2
TGTGCCAGCAGCGCCTCCCTAACCAGGTCCTACGAGCAGTACTTC
CASSASLTRSYEQYF